The source of this T cell receptor (beta chain) is a study of human T cells and chemical hapten exposure. Turning to the study itself: On approximately 2 cm by approximately 2 cm of upper inner arm skin, sensitization was performed with 2% DPC. The study, taken as a whole, reports: Relative to control repertoires, expanded TCRs gave rise to significantly more large CDR3 similarity clusters.

Indicated time point: pre-sensitization, week 0. Treatment meaning: therapeutic diphenylcyclopropenone sensitization with weekly scalp DPC. This clonotype was recorded a few times. As yet, its antigen is unknown. In germline, CDR1 is MNHNS, CDR2 SASEGT. Trimming pared 7 bases from V and 0 bases from J, leaving 4 bases between. This CDR3 spans 13 amino acids. During construction of the library, unique molecular identifiers were attached to individual cDNA molecules for quantitative, reproducible TCR counting. TCRdb processed the RACE reads anew with MiXCR; each CDR3 protein has one entry. The top ten hold 3.5% to 6% of the sample, which has tens of thousands of distinct CDR3 sequences, around 15% seen once.

This sequence was found in a woman aged 50 to 60 with alopecia areata. Some clones in this sample may be carry-over from other donors' samples. The sample here was whole blood, taken in connection with sensitization to the hapten diphenylcyclopropenone (DPC). The chain couples TRBV6-1 to TRBJ2-6; no reliable D call. DNA of the CDR3: TGTGCCAGCATGGGCTCTGGGGCCAACGTCCTGACTTTC. This gives the protein CASMGSGANVLTF.